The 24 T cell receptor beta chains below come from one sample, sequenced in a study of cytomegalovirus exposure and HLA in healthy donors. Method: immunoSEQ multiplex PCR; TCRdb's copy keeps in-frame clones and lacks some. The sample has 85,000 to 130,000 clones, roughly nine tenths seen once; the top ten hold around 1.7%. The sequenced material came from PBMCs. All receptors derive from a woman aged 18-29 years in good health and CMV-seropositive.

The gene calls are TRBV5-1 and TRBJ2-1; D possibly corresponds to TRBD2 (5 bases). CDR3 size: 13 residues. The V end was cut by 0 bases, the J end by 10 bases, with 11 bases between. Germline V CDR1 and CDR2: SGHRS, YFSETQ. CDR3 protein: CASSLDPAGEQFF. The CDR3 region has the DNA TGCGCCAGCAGCTTGGATCCGGCGGGCGAGCAGTTCTTC.

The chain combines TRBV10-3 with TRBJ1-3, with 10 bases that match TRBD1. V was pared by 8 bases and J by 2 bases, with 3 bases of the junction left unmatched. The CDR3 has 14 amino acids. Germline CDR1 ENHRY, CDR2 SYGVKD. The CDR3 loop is CAISGTGAGNTIYF. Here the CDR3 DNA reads TGTGCCATCTCTGGGACAGGGGCTGGAAACACCATATATTTT.

CDR3 DNA: TGTGCCAGCAGCGGGGGACGACGGGGGTTAGATGAAAAACTGTTTTTT. Amino acids: CASSGGRRGLDEKLFF. The chain is built from TRBV7-9 and TRBJ1-4, with a weak D call TRBD1 (5 bases). Per germline, CDR1 SEHNR and CDR2 FQNEAQ (reference sequence). The V gene lost 5 bases and the J gene lost 6 bases, with 19 bases spanning the gap. The CDR3 runs 16 residues.

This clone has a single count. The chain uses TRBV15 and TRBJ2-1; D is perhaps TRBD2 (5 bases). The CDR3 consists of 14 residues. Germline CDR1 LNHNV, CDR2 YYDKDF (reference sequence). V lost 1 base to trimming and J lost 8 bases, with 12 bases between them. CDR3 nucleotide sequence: TGTGCCACCAGCAGAGCCCGCCAAGCGGATGAGCAGTTCTTC. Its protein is CATSRARQADEQFF. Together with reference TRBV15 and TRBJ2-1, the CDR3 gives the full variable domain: DAMVIQNPRYQVTQFGKPVTLSCSQTLNHNVMYWYQQKSSQAPKLLFHYYDKDFNNEADTPDNFQSRRPNTSFCFLDIRSPGLGDTAMYLCATSRARQADEQFFGPGTRLTVL.

CDR3 nucleotide sequence: TGTGCCAGCAGTCCCCCAGGGGGGGAGACCCAGTACTTC. This translates into CASSPPGGETQYF. The chain joins TRBV6-6 to TRBJ2-5, with a weak D call TRBD1 (7 bases). V was shortened by 5 bases and J by 5 bases, with 12 bases between the two germline ends. Germline V gene data show CDR1 as MNHNY and CDR2 as SVGAGI (reference sequence). The CDR3 length is 13 residues.

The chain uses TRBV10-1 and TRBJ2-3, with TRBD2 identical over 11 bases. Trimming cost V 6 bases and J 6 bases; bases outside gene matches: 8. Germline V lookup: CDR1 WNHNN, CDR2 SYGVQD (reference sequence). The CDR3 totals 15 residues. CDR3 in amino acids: CASSLTSGGGDTQYF. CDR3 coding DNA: TGCGCCAGCAGCCTAACTAGCGGGGGAGGTGATACGCAGTATTTT.

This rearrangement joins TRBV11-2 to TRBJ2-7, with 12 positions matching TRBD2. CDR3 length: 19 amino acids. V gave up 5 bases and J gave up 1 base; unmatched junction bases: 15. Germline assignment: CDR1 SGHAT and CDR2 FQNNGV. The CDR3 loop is CASSGETSGGHYVSYEQYF. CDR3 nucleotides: TGTGCCAGCAGCGGAGAGACTAGCGGGGGCCACTACGTTTCCTACGAGCAGTACTTC.

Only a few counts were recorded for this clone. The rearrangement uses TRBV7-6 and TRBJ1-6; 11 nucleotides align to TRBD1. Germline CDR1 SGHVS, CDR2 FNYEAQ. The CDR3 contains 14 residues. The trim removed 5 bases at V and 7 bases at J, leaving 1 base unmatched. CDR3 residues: CASSRDRGNSPLHF. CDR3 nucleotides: TGTGCCAGCAGCCGGGACAGGGGGAATTCACCCCTCCACTTT.

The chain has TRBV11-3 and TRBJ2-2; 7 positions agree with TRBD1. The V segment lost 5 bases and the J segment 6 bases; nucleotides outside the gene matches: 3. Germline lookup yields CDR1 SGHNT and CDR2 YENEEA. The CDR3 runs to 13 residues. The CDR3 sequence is CASSPQGPGELFF. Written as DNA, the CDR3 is TGTGCCAGCAGCCCACAGGGGCCCGGGGAGCTGTTTTTT.

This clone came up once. DNA for the CDR3: TGTGCCAGCTCACCTCCCGGGACTGAGAACACTGAAGCTTTCTTT. It translates to CASSPPGTENTEAFF. The chain uses TRBV18 and TRBJ1-1; D perhaps matches TRBD1 (5 bases). Germline values: CDR1 KGHSH, CDR2 LQKENI. V was shortened by 3 bases and J by 1 base, with 12 bases between the two germline ends. This CDR3 has 15 residues.

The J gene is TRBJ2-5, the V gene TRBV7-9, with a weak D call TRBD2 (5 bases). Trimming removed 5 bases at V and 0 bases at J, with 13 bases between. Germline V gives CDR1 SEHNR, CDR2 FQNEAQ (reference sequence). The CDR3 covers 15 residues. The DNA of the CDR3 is TGTGCCAGCAGCCACCGACGAGGGAACCAAGAGACCCAGTACTTC. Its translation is CASSHRRGNQETQYF.

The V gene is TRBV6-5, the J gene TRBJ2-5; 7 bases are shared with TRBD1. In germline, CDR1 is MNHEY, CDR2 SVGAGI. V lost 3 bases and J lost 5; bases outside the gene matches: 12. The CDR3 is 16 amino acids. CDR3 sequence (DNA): TGTGCCAGCAGTTATTCTCCGGGACAGCGGAGGGAGACCCAGTACTTC. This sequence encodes CASSYSPGQRRETQYF.

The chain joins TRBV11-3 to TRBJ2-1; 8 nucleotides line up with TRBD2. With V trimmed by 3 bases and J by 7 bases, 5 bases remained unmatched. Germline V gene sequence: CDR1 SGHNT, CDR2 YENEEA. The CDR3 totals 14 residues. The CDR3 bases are TGTGCCAGCAGCTTTGCGGGGGGTTTTAATGAGCAGTTCTTC. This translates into CASSFAGGFNEQFF.

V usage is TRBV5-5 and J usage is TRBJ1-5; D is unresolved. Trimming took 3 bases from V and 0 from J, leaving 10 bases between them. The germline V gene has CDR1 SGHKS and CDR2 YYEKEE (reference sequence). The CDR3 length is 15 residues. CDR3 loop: CASSSISLSNQPQHF. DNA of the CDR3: TGTGCCAGCAGCTCCATAAGCCTTAGCAATCAGCCCCAGCATTTT.

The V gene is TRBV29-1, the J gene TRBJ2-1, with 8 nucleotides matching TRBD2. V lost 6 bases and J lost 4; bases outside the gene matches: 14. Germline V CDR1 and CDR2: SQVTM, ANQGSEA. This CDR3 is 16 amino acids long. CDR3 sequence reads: CSVAGRERSVYNEQFF. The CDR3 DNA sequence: TGCAGCGTAGCCGGGAGGGAGAGAAGTGTGTACAATGAGCAGTTCTTC.

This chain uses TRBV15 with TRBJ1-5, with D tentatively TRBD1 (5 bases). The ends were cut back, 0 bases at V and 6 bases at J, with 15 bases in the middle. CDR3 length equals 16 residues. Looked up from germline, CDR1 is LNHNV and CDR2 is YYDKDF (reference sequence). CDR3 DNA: TGTGCCACCAGCAGAGATAGGGGCAGCCTCCCTCAGCCCCAGCATTTT. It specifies CATSRDRGSLPQPQHF. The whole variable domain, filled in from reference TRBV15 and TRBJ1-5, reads DAMVIQNPRYQVTQFGKPVTLSCSQTLNHNVMYWYQQKSSQAPKLLFHYYDKDFNNEADTPDNFQSRRPNTSFCFLDIRSPGLGDTAMYLCATSRDRGSLPQPQHFGDGTRLSIL.

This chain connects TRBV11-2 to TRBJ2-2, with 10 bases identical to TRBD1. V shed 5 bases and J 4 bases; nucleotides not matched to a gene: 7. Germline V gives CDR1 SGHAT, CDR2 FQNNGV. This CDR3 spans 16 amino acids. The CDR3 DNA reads TGTGCCAGCAGCAAAATGGACAGGGGGTTCACCGGGGAGCTGTTTTTT. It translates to CASSKMDRGFTGELFF.

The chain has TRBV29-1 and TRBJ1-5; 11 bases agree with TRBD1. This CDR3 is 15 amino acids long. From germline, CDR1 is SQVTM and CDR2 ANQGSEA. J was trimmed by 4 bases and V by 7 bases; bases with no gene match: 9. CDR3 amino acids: CSAQIGTGGNQPQHF. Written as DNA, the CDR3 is TGCAGCGCCCAGATTGGGACAGGGGGGAATCAGCCCCAGCATTTT.

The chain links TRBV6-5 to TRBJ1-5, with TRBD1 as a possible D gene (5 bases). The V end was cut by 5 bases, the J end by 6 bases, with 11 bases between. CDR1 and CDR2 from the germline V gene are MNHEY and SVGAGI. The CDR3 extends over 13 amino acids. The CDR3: CASSRNQGQPQHF. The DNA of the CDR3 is TGTGCCAGCAGTCGCAACCAGGGTCAGCCCCAGCATTTT.

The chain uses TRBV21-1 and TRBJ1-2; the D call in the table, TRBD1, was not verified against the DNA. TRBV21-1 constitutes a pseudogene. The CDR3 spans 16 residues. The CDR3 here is CASSKWMGRANYGYTF. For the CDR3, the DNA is TGTGCCAGCAGCAAATGGATGGGCAGGGCTAACTATGGCTACACCTTC.

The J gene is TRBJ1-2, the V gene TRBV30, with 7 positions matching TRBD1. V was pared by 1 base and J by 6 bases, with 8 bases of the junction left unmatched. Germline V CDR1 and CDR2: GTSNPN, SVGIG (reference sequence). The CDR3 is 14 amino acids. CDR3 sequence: CAWSGRGQGDGYTF. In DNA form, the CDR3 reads TGTGCCTGGAGTGGGAGGGGGCAGGGGGATGGCTACACCTTC.

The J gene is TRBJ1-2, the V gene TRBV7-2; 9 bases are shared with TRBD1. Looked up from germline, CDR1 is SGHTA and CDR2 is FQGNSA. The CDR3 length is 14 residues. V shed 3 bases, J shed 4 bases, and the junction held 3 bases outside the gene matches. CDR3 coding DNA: TGTGCCAGCAGCTTTGGGACAGGGACCTATGGCTACACCTTC. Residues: CASSFGTGTYGYTF.

CDR3 in amino acids: CASSSTSGGRTDTQYF. The CDR3 coding sequence is TGTGCCAGCAGCTCCACTAGCGGGGGACGCACAGATACGCAGTATTTT. V usage is TRBV11-2 and J usage is TRBJ2-3, with 11 bases that match TRBD2. The V and J ends lost 4 bases and 1 base, in that order; junction bases with no gene match: 4. Germline V gene sequence: CDR1 SGHAT, CDR2 FQNNGV. The CDR3 is 16 amino acids.

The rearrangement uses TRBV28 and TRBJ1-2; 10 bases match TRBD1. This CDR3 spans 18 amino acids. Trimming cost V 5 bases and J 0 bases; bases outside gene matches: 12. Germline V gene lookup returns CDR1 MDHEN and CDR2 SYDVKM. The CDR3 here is CASSPQARDRGPNYGYTF. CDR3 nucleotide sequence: TGTGCCAGCAGTCCCCAAGCGCGGGACAGGGGTCCTAACTATGGCTACACCTTC.